This T cell receptor (beta chain) derives from a study of cytomegalovirus exposure and HLA in healthy donors. The primer mix had 60 Vbeta and 13 Jbeta primers. As originally analysed: A later analysis counted about 80 million unique TCR beta chains, around 11 million shared. Here immunoSEQ multiplex PCR was the method, and the copy in TCRdb shows in-frame clones only, minus some. The V and J calls and clone size were taken over from that table, and D and trimming were inferred from the DNA. Counted here are approximately 120,000 clones, under 85% occurring once; the ten biggest clones make up 9.5% to 15%. Details on this clone: As yet, its antigen is unknown.

Whole-study findings and limits: Later, TCR association rates were found to vary by HLA locus, highest for DRB1 and lowest for HLA-C.

The CDR3 covers 15 residues. CDR1 is LNHNV, CDR2 YYDKDF, per germline (reference sequence). V lost 0 bases to trimming and J lost 2 bases, with 9 bases between them. The sequence was obtained from a middle-aged woman in good health and CMV-seropositive. This sequence joins TRBV15 and TRBJ2-3; D may be TRBD1 (5 bases). Sequenced material: PBMCs. Here the CDR3 DNA reads TGTGCCACCAGCAGAGATGGGGCTACCACAGATACGCAGTATTTT. It is translated as CATSRDGATTDTQYF.